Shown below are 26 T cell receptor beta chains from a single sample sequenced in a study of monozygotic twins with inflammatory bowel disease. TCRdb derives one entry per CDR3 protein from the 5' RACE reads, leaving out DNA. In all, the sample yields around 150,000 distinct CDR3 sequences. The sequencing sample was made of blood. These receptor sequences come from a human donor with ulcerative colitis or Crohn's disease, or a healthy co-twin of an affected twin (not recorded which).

The CDR3 sequence: CASKLAGGTYNEQFF. The V gene is TRBV7-2, the J gene TRBJ2-1; TCRdb outputs TRBD2, but without DNA this stays unchecked. The germline V gene has CDR1 SGHTA and CDR2 FQGNSA. This CDR3 comprises 15 residues.

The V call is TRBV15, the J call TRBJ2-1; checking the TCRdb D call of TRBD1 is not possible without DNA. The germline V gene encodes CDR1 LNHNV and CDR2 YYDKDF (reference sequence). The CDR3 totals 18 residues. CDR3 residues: CATSRDGGWTGRIDEQFF.

CDR3: CASGSARTDTQYF. The V call is TRBV7-9, the J call TRBJ2-3; TCRdb selects TRBD2, and the lack of DNA leaves this call unchecked. Germline CDR1 is SEHNR and CDR2 is FQNEAQ (reference sequence). This CDR3 is 13 amino acids long.

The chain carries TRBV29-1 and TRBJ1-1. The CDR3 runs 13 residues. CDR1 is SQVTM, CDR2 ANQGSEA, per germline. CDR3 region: CSVVWLMNTEAFF.

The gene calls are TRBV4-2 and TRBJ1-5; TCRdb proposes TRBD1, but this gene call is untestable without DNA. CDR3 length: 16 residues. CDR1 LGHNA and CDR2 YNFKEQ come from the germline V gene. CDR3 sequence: CASSQGGVRNNQPQHF.

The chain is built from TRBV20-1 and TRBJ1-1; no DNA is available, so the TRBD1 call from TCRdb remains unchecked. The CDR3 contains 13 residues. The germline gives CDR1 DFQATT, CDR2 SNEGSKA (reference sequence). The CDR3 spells CSASPQGGTEAFF.

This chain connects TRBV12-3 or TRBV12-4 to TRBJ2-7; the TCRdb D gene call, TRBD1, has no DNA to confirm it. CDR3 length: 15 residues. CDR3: CASTPRGRGSYEQYF.

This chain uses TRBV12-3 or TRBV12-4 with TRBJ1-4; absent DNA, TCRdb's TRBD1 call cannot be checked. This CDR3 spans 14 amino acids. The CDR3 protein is CASSPGTDYENLFF.

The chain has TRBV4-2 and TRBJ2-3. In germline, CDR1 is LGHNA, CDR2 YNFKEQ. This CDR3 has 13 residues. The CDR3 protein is CASSQLAIDTQYF.

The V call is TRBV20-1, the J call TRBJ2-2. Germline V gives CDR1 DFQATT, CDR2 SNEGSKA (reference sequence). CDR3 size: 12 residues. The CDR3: CSTTPNTGELFF.

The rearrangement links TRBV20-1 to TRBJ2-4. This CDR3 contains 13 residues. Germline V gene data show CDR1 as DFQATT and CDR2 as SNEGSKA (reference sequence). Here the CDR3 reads CSARDYLRDIQYF.

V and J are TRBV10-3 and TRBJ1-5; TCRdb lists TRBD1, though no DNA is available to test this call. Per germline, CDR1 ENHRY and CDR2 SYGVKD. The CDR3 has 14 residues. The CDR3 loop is CATQTGSGNQPQHF.

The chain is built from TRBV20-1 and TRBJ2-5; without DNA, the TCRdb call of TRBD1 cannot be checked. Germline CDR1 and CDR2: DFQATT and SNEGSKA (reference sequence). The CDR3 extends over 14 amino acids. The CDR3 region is CSARVQGRPETQYF.

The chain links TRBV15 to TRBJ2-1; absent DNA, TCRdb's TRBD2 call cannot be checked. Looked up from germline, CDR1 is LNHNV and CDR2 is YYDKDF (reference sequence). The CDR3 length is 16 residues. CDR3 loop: CATSRSRLAGVNEQFF.

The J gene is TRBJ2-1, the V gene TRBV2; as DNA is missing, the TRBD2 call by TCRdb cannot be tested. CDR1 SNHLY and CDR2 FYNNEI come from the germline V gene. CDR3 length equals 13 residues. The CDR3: CASSDGGDNEQFF.

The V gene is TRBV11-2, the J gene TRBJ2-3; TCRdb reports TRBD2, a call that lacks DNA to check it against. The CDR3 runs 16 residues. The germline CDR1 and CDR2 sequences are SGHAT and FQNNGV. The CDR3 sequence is CASSAGGSWSTDTQYF.

The CDR3 here is CSAGGLAGSYEQYF. The gene calls are TRBV20-1 and TRBJ2-7; TCRdb selects TRBD2, and the lack of DNA leaves this call unchecked. CDR1 and CDR2 (germline): DFQATT, SNEGSKA (reference sequence). The CDR3 sequence is 14 residues long.

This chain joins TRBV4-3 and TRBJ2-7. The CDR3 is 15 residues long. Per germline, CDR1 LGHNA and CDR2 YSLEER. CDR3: CASSIAQEGFDEQYF.

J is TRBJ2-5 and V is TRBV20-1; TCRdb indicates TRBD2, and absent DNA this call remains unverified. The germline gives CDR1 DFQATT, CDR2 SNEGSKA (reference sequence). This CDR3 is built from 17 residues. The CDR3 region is CSASHLQGPSVSETQYF.

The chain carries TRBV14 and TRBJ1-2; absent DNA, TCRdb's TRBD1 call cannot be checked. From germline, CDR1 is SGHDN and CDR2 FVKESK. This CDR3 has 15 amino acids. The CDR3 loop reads CASSQNLGTLYGYTF.

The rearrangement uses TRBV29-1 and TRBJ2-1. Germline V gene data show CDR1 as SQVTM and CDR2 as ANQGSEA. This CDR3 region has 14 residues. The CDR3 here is CSPLGSKPPYKQFF.

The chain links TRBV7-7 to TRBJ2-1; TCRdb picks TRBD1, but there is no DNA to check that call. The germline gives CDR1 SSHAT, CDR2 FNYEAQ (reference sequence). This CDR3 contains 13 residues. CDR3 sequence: CASSWDRGNEQFF. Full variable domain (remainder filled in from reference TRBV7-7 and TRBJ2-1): GAGVSQSPRYKVTKRGQDVTLRCDPISSHATLYWYQQALGQGPEFLTYFNYEAQPDKSGLPSDRFSAERPEGSISTLTIQRTEQRDSAMYRCASSWDRGNEQFFGPGTRLTVL.

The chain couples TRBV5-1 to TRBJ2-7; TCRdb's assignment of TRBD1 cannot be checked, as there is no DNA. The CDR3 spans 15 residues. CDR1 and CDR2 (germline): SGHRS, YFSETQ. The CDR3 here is CASSASARGTYEQYF.

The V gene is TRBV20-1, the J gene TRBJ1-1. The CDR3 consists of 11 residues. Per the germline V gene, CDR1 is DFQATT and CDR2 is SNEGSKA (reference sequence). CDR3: CSARAIQGAFF.

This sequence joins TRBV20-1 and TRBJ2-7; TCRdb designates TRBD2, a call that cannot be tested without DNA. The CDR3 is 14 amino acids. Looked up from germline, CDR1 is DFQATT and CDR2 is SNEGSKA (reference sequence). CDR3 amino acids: CSARDLGRGIEQYF.

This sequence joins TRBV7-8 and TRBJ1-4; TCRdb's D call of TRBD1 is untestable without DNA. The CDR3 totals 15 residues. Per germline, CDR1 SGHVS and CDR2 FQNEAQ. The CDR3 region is CASSLSQGDSEKLFF.